This TCR beta chain was sequenced during a study of technical replicates of blood from a handful of donors. CDR3 length: 15 amino acids. V was cut by 6 bases and J by 0 bases, with 13 bases left in between. The germline CDR1 and CDR2 sequences are SGHTA and FQGNSA. Clones were sequenced by immunoSEQ multiplex PCR, and TCRdb holds only the in-frame ones, with some missing. The sample consists of some 56,000 clones, about 95% of them appearing once. This chain uses TRBV7-2 with TRBJ2-3; possible D gene TRBD2, 6 bases. The clonotype originates from a human donor in good health. Some clones in this sample may be carry-over from other donors' samples. Sequenced: PBMCs. The CDR3: CASRSRGTSTDTQYF. DNA of the CDR3: TGTGCCAGCAGATCCCGGGGGACTAGCACAGATACGCAGTATTTT.